Listed here are 7 T cell receptor beta chains from one sample, sequenced in a study of blood T cell repertoires in COVID-19. TCRdb keeps only in-frame clones here, not all; method: immunoSEQ multiplex PCR. The table shows some 48,000 clones, with more than 75% occurring only once. The sequencing input was PBMCs or T cells enriched from blood (not recorded which). Receptor source: a woman aged 50 to 60 with acute COVID-19.

The chain joins TRBV18 to TRBJ2-3, with TRBD2 matching over 8 bases. Looked up from germline, CDR1 is KGHSH and CDR2 is LQKENI. V was clipped by 3 bases and J by 2 bases; unmatched bases: 4. The CDR3 has 15 residues. The CDR3 DNA reads as TGTGCCAGCTCACCGGATAGCGGGATCACAGATACGCAGTATTTT. Encoded protein: CASSPDSGITDTQYF.

Only a few counts were recorded for this clone. The rearrangement uses TRBV6-5 and TRBJ2-3; maybe TRBD2 (5 bases). Germline V gives CDR1 MNHEY, CDR2 SVGAGI. V was cut by 6 bases and J by 2 bases, with 6 bases left in between. The length of the CDR3 is 12 residues. CDR3 DNA sequence: TGTGCCAGCAGGAGGGACACAGATACGCAGTATTTT. Protein sequence: CASRRDTDTQYF.

J is TRBJ1-4 and V is TRBV27, with TRBD1 as a possible D gene (6 bases). Germline loops: CDR1 MNHEY, CDR2 SMNVEV (reference sequence). CDR3 length: 13 residues. Trimming shortened V by 4 bases and J by 7 bases, and 10 bases separated the two germline ends. Written as DNA, the CDR3 is TGTGCCAGCAGTTCCAGGGGACGTGAAAAACTGTTTTTT. Protein product: CASSSRGREKLFF.

V is TRBV6-5 and J is TRBJ1-1, with TRBD1 identical over 7 bases. From germline, CDR1 is MNHEY and CDR2 SVGAGI. The CDR3 length is 15 residues. The V and J ends lost 6 bases and 0 bases, in that order; junction bases with no gene match: 7. The CDR3 spells CASSPTQGMNTEAFF. CDR3 DNA: TGTGCCAGCAGCCCCACACAGGGGATGAACACTGAAGCTTTCTTT.

The V gene is TRBV9, the J gene TRBJ2-1, with a weak D call TRBD2 (6 bases). The CDR3 sequence is 15 residues long. Deletions cut 2 bases from V and 4 bases from J, with 13 bases between. Germline V gene lookup returns CDR1 SGDLS and CDR2 YYNGEE. CDR3 sequence: CASSVSVGGYNEQFF. CDR3 sequence (DNA): TGTGCCAGCAGCGTCTCGGTGGGAGGATACAATGAGCAGTTCTTC.

The chain links TRBV7-8 to TRBJ1-5; TRBD1 matches 8 bases. V lost 5 bases to trimming and J lost 6 bases; unmatched junction nucleotides: 9. Per the germline V gene, CDR1 is SGHVS and CDR2 is FQNEAQ. This CDR3 contains 15 residues. The CDR3 reads CASSQLQGAGQPQHF. The DNA for the CDR3 is TGTGCCAGCAGCCAACTTCAGGGGGCTGGTCAGCCCCAGCATTTT.

The genes are TRBV2 and TRBJ2-7, with D unclear. This CDR3 region has 14 residues. The V and J ends lost 0 bases and 5 bases respectively, with 11 bases between them. Germline values: CDR1 SNHLY, CDR2 FYNNEI. The DNA for the CDR3 is TGTGCCAGCAGTGAAGCGGTGGCAGGCCACGAGCAGTACTTC. Translation: CASSEAVAGHEQYF.